The T cell receptor beta chain described here comes from a study of shared clonotypes between healthy human individuals. Regarding the study as a whole: Among the subsets, naive ones generally showed larger estimated richness than memory ones.

Per germline, CDR1 SGHNT and CDR2 YYREEE (reference sequence). CDR3 length: 14 residues. V gave up 0 bases and J gave up 7 bases, with 11 bases separating them. On this clone itself: Its antigen remains unidentified.

Sequenced by immunoSEQ multiplex PCR; TCRdb stores in-frame clones only, minus some. Here the sample spans over a million clones, roughly 96% being singletons. The rearrangement links TRBV5-4 to TRBJ2-1; TRBD1 is a possible D gene (6 bases). Sequenced material: naive CD4+ T cells sorted from blood. Sample subset: CD45RA+ positively selected. The TCR originated in a man under 40 in good health. The CDR3 loop reads CASSLARGGNEQFF. The CDR3 coding sequence is TGTGCCAGCAGCTTGGCCAGGGGTGGGAATGAGCAGTTCTTC.